The present T cell receptor beta chain was sequenced within a study of blood T cell repertoires in COVID-19. Between the trimmed V and J ends, which lost 4 bases and 0 bases, there was a span of 14 bases. The CDR3 has 15 residues. Looked up from germline, CDR1 is SGHTS and CDR2 is YDEGEE. In the original workflow: Estimated nucleated cell counts came from reference gene primer amplification. Measured with immunoSEQ multiplex PCR; TCRdb has only the in-frame clones, and not every one. V and J calls and clone size are given by that table; D and trimming were obtained from the DNA. The sample lists about 300,000 clones; approximately 90% were seen once.

The chain combines TRBV5-8 with TRBJ2-7; tentative D call: TRBD1 (5 bases). Sequenced sample: peripheral blood. The sequence came from a man aged 35-49 years with acute or convalescent COVID-19. CDR3 sequence reads: CASSIFRQSSYEQYF. CDR3 nucleotides: TGTGCCAGCAGCATCTTTCGACAGAGCTCCTACGAGCAGTACTTC.